A single sample gave rise to the 4 T cell receptor beta chains below, sequenced in a study of vaccination effects on CD4 cells after COVID-19. Expansion with viral peptide pools was applied to antigen-specific CD4+ T cells by the ViraFEST assay prior to sequencing. Isolation of CD4+ T cells took place after ten to eleven days of culture. Vaccinees lacked prior SARS-CoV-2 infection and tested negative for nucleocapsid antibodies. Their antigens are not known. The protocol was immunoSEQ multiplex PCR, while the TCRdb copy is restricted to in-frame clones and leaves out a portion. Seen here are tens of thousands of clones, about 74% observed once, and the top ten hold 3% to 4%. The specimen comprised CD4+ T cells from PBMCs cultured with SARS-CoV-2 spike peptides, sampled before COVID-19 vaccination. The origin of the receptors is a human donor who received a COVID-19 vaccine.

The chain has TRBV6-4 and TRBJ2-1; 9 bases match TRBD2. The V segment lost 5 bases and the J segment 7 bases; nucleotides outside the gene matches: 9. The germline gives CDR1 MRHNA, CDR2 SNTAGT. The CDR3 is 15 residues long. The CDR3 bases are TGTGCCAGCAGTTCAGTTGGGCGGGAGGGGAATGAGCAGTTCTTC. It specifies CASSSVGREGNEQFF.

This chain uses TRBV9 with TRBJ1-4, with D possibly TRBD1 on 5 matching bases. The CDR3 length is 14 residues. CDR1 and CDR2 (germline): SGDLS, YYNGEE. V was cut by 2 bases and J by 6 bases, with 11 bases left in between. This chain's CDR3 is CASSVGASDEKLFF. CDR3 in DNA: TGTGCCAGCAGCGTCGGGGCCTCGGATGAAAAACTGTTTTTT.

The CDR3 DNA follows: TGTGCCAGCAGTCTCGCAGGGGCCGGGGAGCTGTTTTTT. It specifies CASSLAGAGELFF. The V gene is TRBV6-5, the J gene TRBJ2-2; tentatively, D is TRBD1 (6 bases). Trimming cost V 5 bases and J 6 bases, with 10 bases left between them. Germline V gene sequence: CDR1 MNHEY, CDR2 SVGAGI. The CDR3 extends over 13 amino acids.

Only a few counts were recorded for this clone. V gene TRBV7-2 combines with J gene TRBJ1-5; TRBD1 might be the D (5 bases). The CDR3 sequence is 16 residues long. Per the germline V gene, CDR1 is SGHTA and CDR2 is FQGNSA. V lost 1 base to trimming and J lost 0 bases, with 10 bases between them. The CDR3 loop reads CASSLVGVSSNQPQHF. The CDR3 DNA sequence: TGTGCCAGCAGCTTAGTGGGGGTCAGTAGCAATCAGCCCCAGCATTTT.